This is a list of T cell receptor beta chains from one sample in a study of CD8+ T cells in alopecia areata. Method: immunoSEQ multiplex PCR; TCRdb's copy keeps in-frame clones and lacks some. The data contain roughly 200,000 clones, roughly three fifths of them singletons. The sequencing here drew on CD8+ T cells sorted from blood, taken at week 24, from a patient treated with tofacitinib. Source of these receptors: a human donor with alopecia areata. CDR3s include the opening cysteine and the closing phenylalanine or tryptophan. D genes are given only for firm matches. Some rows mark clone size as missing; the rest say once, few, many or name a class of expanded clone.

v_call	j_call	d_call	clone_size	cdr3_aa	cdr3_nt
TRBV13	TRBJ1-1	TRBD1	.	CASTATGTGRGPNTEAFF	TGTGCCAGCACCGCGACAGGGACAGGACGTGGACCCAACACTGAAGCTTTCTTT
TRBV30	TRBJ1-2	.	.	CAWRIADSSHSDGYTF	TGTGCCTGGAGAATCGCGGACAGTTCCCATTCGGATGGCTACACCTTC
TRBV6-6	TRBJ2-2	TRBD1	.	CASSYTIGGDTGELFF	TGTGCCAGCAGTTACACCATAGGGGGCGACACCGGGGAGCTGTTTTTT
TRBV7-9	TRBJ2-7	.	.	CASSPRDGSYEQYF	TGTGCCAGCAGCCCCCGGGACGGATCCTACGAGCAGTACTTC
TRBV29-1	TRBJ2-5	TRBD1	.	CSAPTGIGETQYF	TGCAGCGCCCCGACAGGGATTGGGGAGACCCAGTACTTC
TRBV5-6	TRBJ2-7	TRBD2	once	CASADGLAGEQYF	TGTGCCAGCGCCGACGGACTAGCGGGCGAGCAGTACTTC
TRBV4-1	TRBJ1-5	TRBD1	.	CASSQEFGQGHQPQHF	TGCGCCAGCAGCCAAGAATTCGGACAGGGGCATCAGCCCCAGCATTTT
TRBV27	TRBJ2-7	.	.	CASSLSRGDEQYF	TGTGCCAGCAGTTTATCTAGAGGGGACGAGCAGTACTTC
TRBV2	TRBJ1-5	.	once	CASRTGHIQPQHF	TGTGCCAGCAGAACGGGGCATATTCAGCCCCAGCATTTT
TRBV7-9	TRBJ2-5	.	.	CASSSRETQYF	TGTGCCAGCAGCTCGCGTGAGACCCAGTACTTC